These 22 T cell receptor beta chains originate from one sample sequenced in a study of blood T cell repertoires in COVID-19. Generated by immunoSEQ multiplex PCR, the TCRdb table keeps only in-frame clones and is missing some. Counted here are about 63,000 clones, around 80% occurring once; the ten biggest clones make up roughly a third. Sample: peripheral blood. Source of these receptors: a human donor in a cohort sampled during active COVID-19.

This clone was seen only a few times. This chain joins TRBV27 and TRBJ2-7, with 10 nucleotides matching TRBD1. The CDR3 is 16 residues long. After removal of 4 bases from V and 4 bases from J, the junction contained 10 bases not matched to a gene. Germline CDR1 reads MNHEY; CDR2 reads SMNVEV (reference sequence). CDR3 region: CASSYQLRDRGYEQYF. For the CDR3, the DNA is TGTGCCAGCAGTTATCAACTCCGGGACAGGGGTTACGAGCAGTACTTC.

The rearrangement links TRBV6-2 or TRBV6-3 to TRBJ1-6, with no clear D. The CDR3 has 12 residues. V was clipped by 2 bases and J by 10 bases, with 6 bases between them. CDR1 and CDR2 from the germline V gene are MNHEY and SVGEGT. CDR3 nucleotide sequence: TGTGCCAGCAGTTACGAGGGATCACCCCTCCACTTT. Encoded protein: CASSYEGSPLHF.

This clone was seen a handful of times. The rearrangement links TRBV4-1 to TRBJ2-1; 12 bases fit TRBD2. The germline V gene has CDR1 MGHRA and CDR2 YSYEKL. The junction had 10 bases not matched to a gene; V was cut back by 5 bases and J by 8 bases. The length of the CDR3 is 16 residues. The CDR3 sequence is CASSSRLAGVGDEQFF. CDR3 in DNA: TGCGCCAGCAGCTCAAGACTAGCGGGAGTGGGGGATGAGCAGTTCTTC.

V gene TRBV6-6 combines with J gene TRBJ1-5; 7 bases are a match to TRBD1. V gave up 8 bases and J gave up 4 bases; unmatched junction bases: 5. The V gene's germline CDR1 is MNHNY and CDR2 SVGAGI (reference sequence). CDR3 size: 13 residues. As DNA, the CDR3 is TGTGCCAGCGCGGACAGGCTTAATCAGCCCCAGCATTTT. This encodes CASADRLNQPQHF.

This clone is termed medium-sized (0.01 to 0.1%). The chain is built from TRBV28 and TRBJ1-2; tentative D call: TRBD1 (5 bases). The length of the CDR3 is 15 residues. Germline CDR1 and CDR2: MDHEN and SYDVKM. V lost 5 bases to trimming and J lost 5 bases, with 18 bases between them. The CDR3 sequence: CASSLPDRQWYGYTF. The CDR3 DNA sequence: TGTGCCAGCAGTCTCCCAGACCGACAGTGGTATGGCTACACCTTC.

The rearrangement uses TRBV24-1 and TRBJ2-3; the match to TRBD2 covers 9 bases. CDR1 KGHDR and CDR2 SFDVKD come from the germline V gene. The trim removed 10 bases at V and 6 bases at J, leaving 7 bases unmatched. CDR3 length: 13 residues. The DNA for the CDR3 is TGTGCCACGGCTAGCGGGGCACCCGATACGCAGTATTTT. This sequence encodes CATASGAPDTQYF.

The rearrangement uses TRBV29-1 and TRBJ2-7; D perhaps matches TRBD2 (6 bases). Looked up from germline, CDR1 is SQVTM and CDR2 is ANQGSEA. This CDR3 is built from 12 residues. V lost 4 bases and J lost 4, with 11 bases in between. CDR3 sequence: CSVGGDGYEQYF. DNA of the CDR3: TGCAGCGTTGGGGGGGACGGGTACGAGCAGTACTTC.

The V and J genes are TRBV7-2 and TRBJ2-1; 10 positions agree with TRBD2. Germline V gene lookup returns CDR1 SGHTA and CDR2 FQGNSA. The length of the CDR3 is 14 residues. The trim removed 5 bases at V and 7 bases at J, leaving 5 bases unmatched. CDR3 protein: CASSQRTSGNEQFF. DNA of the CDR3: TGTGCCAGCAGCCAGCGGACTAGCGGAAATGAGCAGTTCTTC.

This chain joins TRBV7-3 and TRBJ2-2, with unresolved D. The germline gives CDR1 SGHTA, CDR2 FQGTGA. The CDR3 runs to 15 residues. Trimming removed 2 bases at V and 0 bases at J, with 7 bases between. CDR3 region: CASSLSVSNTGELFF. The CDR3, as DNA: TGTGCCAGCAGCTTATCAGTCTCGAACACCGGGGAGCTGTTTTTT.

The rearrangement links TRBV12-3 or TRBV12-4 to TRBJ2-7; the D gene is possibly TRBD1 (6 bases). The length of the CDR3 is 13 residues. Trimming took 6 bases from V and 6 from J, leaving 15 bases between them. The CDR3: CASSPGAGFEQYF. Written as DNA, the CDR3 is TGTGCCAGCAGCCCAGGGGCTGGGTTCGAGCAGTACTTC.

This clone was recorded once. The chain joins TRBV7-8 to TRBJ2-1, with D possibly TRBD1 on 7 matching bases. The germline V and J ends were trimmed by 5 bases and 5 bases, with 16 bases remaining between them. The germline V gene has CDR1 SGHVS and CDR2 FQNEAQ. The CDR3 length is 15 residues. CDR3 in DNA: TGTGCCAGCAGCACCCGACAGGGAGGTAACAATGAGCAGTTCTTC. Translating it yields CASSTRQGGNNEQFF.

In this sample, this clone turned up once. The rearrangement uses TRBV6-6 and TRBJ2-6, with TRBD1 identical over 7 bases. The V gene's germline CDR1 is MNHNY and CDR2 SVGAGI (reference sequence). The CDR3 runs 14 residues. The V gene end was trimmed by 6 bases and the J gene end by 4 bases; junction bases not matched to a gene: 3. The CDR3 DNA is TGTGCCAGCAGCGACAGGGCCGGGGCCAACGTCCTGACTTTC. Protein product: CASSDRAGANVLTF.

J is TRBJ2-3 and V is TRBV28; D gene uncertain. V lost 4 bases, J lost 0 bases, and 14 bases lay in between. CDR1 MDHEN and CDR2 SYDVKM come from the germline V gene. The CDR3 contains 16 residues. CDR3: CASSSTSLPSTDTQYF. The CDR3 nucleotides read TGTGCCAGCAGTTCGACATCCTTACCGAGCACAGATACGCAGTATTTT. The whole variable domain, filled in from reference TRBV28 and TRBJ2-3, reads DVKVTQSSRYLVKRTGEKVFLECVQDMDHENMFWYRQDPGLGLRLIYFSYDVKMKEKGDIPEGYSVSREKKERFSLILESASTNQTSMYLCASSSTSLPSTDTQYFGPGTRLTVL.

The gene calls are TRBV4-1 and TRBJ1-4; TRBD1 aligns across 8 bases. This CDR3 has 16 residues. V trimming: 4 bases; J trimming: 8 bases; junction bases outside the gene matches: 12. Germline V gene lookup returns CDR1 MGHRA and CDR2 YSYEKL. CDR3 in DNA: TGCGCCAGCAGCCCAGGGTCAGACAGGGGTTGGGAAAAACTGTTTTTT. Residues: CASSPGSDRGWEKLFF.

J is TRBJ1-3 and V is TRBV28, with 7 positions matching TRBD1. CDR3 size: 15 residues. Germline CDR1 reads MDHEN; CDR2 reads SYDVKM. The V gene end was trimmed by 4 bases and the J gene end by 0 bases; junction bases not matched to a gene: 3. As DNA, the CDR3 is TGTGCCAGCAGTTCAGGGGGTTCCTCTGGAAACACCATATATTTT. Protein product: CASSSGGSSGNTIYF.

This sequence joins TRBV6-5 and TRBJ2-6; D uncertain. Germline loops: CDR1 MNHEY, CDR2 SVGAGI. V was shortened by 8 bases and J by 0 bases, with 5 bases between the two germline ends. This CDR3 contains 13 residues. The CDR3 loop reads CASVLSGANVLTF. The CDR3 nucleotides are TGTGCCAGCGTACTCTCTGGGGCCAACGTCCTGACTTTC.

The chain uses TRBV6-6 and TRBJ2-5; maybe TRBD1 (5 bases). With 7 bases removed from V and 2 bases from J, the gap between germline ends came to 11 bases. CDR1 is MNHNY, CDR2 SVGAGI, per germline (reference sequence). The CDR3 sequence is 13 residues long. This CDR3 reads CASKLDRQETQYF. The CDR3 bases are TGTGCCAGCAAGCTAGACAGACAAGAGACCCAGTACTTC.

This clone is a singleton in its sample. The chain recombines TRBV6-5 with TRBJ2-7; D is perhaps TRBD2 (6 bases). Between the trimmed V and J ends, which lost 6 bases and 2 bases, there was a span of 11 bases. The CDR3 is made up of 13 amino acids. Germline assignment: CDR1 MNHEY and CDR2 SVGAGI. CDR3 sequence: CASRNTGAYEQYF. CDR3 DNA sequence: TGTGCCAGCAGGAACACGGGGGCCTACGAGCAGTACTTC.

V usage is TRBV4-3 and J usage is TRBJ2-1; TRBD2 matches at 12 bases. Germline CDR1 and CDR2: LGHNA and YSLEER. This CDR3 has 17 residues. Trimming took 0 bases from V and 4 from J; bases not matched to a gene: 4. Written as DNA, the CDR3 is TGCGCCAGCAGCCAAGATACCGGACTAGCGGGGTACAATGAGCAGTTCTTC. This encodes CASSQDTGLAGYNEQFF.

This clone appeared a few times. The rearrangement uses TRBV6-2 or TRBV6-3 and TRBJ1-2; D uncertain. The CDR3 length is 13 residues. The V end was cut by 2 bases, the J end by 4 bases, with 8 bases between. CDR1 and CDR2 from the germline V gene are MNHEY and SVGEGT. This CDR3 reads CASSYGISYGYTF. In DNA, the CDR3 is TGTGCCAGCAGTTACGGCATCTCCTATGGCTACACCTTC.

V gene TRBV6-2 or TRBV6-3 combines with J gene TRBJ2-7, with D hard to call. The CDR3 is 12 amino acids. V lost 4 bases and J 9 bases, leaving 13 bases between the germline ends. CDR1 and CDR2 from the germline V gene are MNHEY and SVGEGT. The CDR3 bases are TGTGCCAGCAGTTCCAACGACCGGGTGCAGTACTTC. It yields the protein CASSSNDRVQYF.

Here the CDR3 DNA reads TGTGCCAGCAGCTGGGCGGCGGGAGGGATTTCTAATGAGCAGTTCTTC. It codes for CASSWAAGGISNEQFF. The chain employs TRBV5-8 and TRBJ2-1, with 9 bases fitting TRBD2. The CDR3 totals 16 residues. Germline V gene sequence: CDR1 SGHTS, CDR2 YDEGEE. After removal of 3 bases from V and 7 bases from J, the junction contained 11 bases not matched to a gene.